The rows below give T cell receptor beta chains drawn from one sample of a study of blood T cell repertoires in COVID-19. Profiled with immunoSEQ multiplex PCR; TCRdb holds only in-frame clones, not every one. The data contain 250,000 to 400,000 clones, 70% to 90% of them seen just once; the ten biggest clones take up 1.5% to 2%. Material: peripheral blood. Source of these receptors: a woman younger than 45 with COVID-19, enrolled during active disease. CDR3s include the opening cysteine and the closing phenylalanine or tryptophan. The D gene is left open where the match is weak. Clone size appears in some rows only: once, few, many, or a class for an expanded clone.

TRBJ1-2,NA,TRBD1,TRBV6-1,TGTGCCAGCAGTGAAGCGCTTCGTAGGACAGGGAGGTATGGCTACACCTTC,CASSEALRRTGRYGYTF
TRBJ2-3,NA,NA,TRBV27,TGTGCCAGCAGCCTTAAGCAGGGGCGCAGCACAGATACGCAGTATTTT,CASSLKQGRSTDTQYF
TRBJ1-1,once,NA,TRBV6-6,TGTGCCAGCAGTTACGTCGGGGGGTTAGCTTTCTTT,CASSYVGGLAFF
TRBJ1-2,NA,TRBD1,TRBV4-3,TGCGCCAGCAGTCGATCTAGGACAGGGGCGAACTATGGCTACACCTTC,CASSRSRTGANYGYTF
TRBJ1-1,once,TRBD1,TRBV6-5,TGTGCCAGCAGTTTGGGCAGGGGGGCTGAAGCTTTCTTT,CASSLGRGAEAFF
TRBJ1-1,NA,NA,TRBV7-9,TGTGCCAGCAGCCGAACAGGAGAAAACACTGAAGCTTTCTTT,CASSRTGENTEAFF
TRBJ2-7,NA,NA,TRBV25-1,TGTGCCAGCAAACCCGCCGAGGGAGCCTCCGAGCAGTACTTC,CASKPAEGASEQYF
TRBJ1-2,NA,NA,TRBV27,TGTGCCAGCAGTTTCTTGACAGGCAACTATGGCTACACCTTC,CASSFLTGNYGYTF
TRBJ1-1,NA,NA,TRBV5-1,TGCGCCAGCAGCTTATCGTCAGACACTGAAGCTTTCTTT,CASSLSSDTEAFF
TRBJ1-4,NA,NA,TRBV11-2,TGTGCCAGCAGCTGGAGCCCCATCCCAGATGAAAAACTGTTTTTT,CASSWSPIPDEKLFF
TRBJ2-5,NA,NA,TRBV9,TGTGCCAGCAGCGGTAGACAGGACGGCGGTGGGGTTCAAGAGACCCAGTACTTC,CASSGRQDGGGVQETQYF
TRBJ1-5,NA,NA,TRBV3-1/TRBV3-2,TGTGCCAGCAGCCAAGAAGGGGATCAGCCCCAGCATTTT,CASSQEGDQPQHF
TRBJ2-3,NA,NA,TRBV7-2,TGTGCCAGCAGCTTAGGCAGGTCTAGCACAGATACGCAGTATTTT,CASSLGRSSTDTQYF
TRBJ1-3,NA,TRBD1,TRBV5-5,TGTGCCAGCAGCTCCCCAGGGGGAGGAAACACCATATATTTT,CASSSPGGGNTIYF